The 31 T cell receptor beta chains presented below share a single source sample, sequenced in a study of blood T cell repertoires in COVID-19. Libraries were prepared by immunoSEQ multiplex PCR; TCRdb keeps only in-frame clonotypes and omits some of them. Here the sample spans some 150,000 clones, 87% being singletons. Sequences were obtained from peripheral blood. Source of these receptors: a middle-aged man who had recovered from COVID-19.

CDR3 region: CASSPGQGRTDTQYF. The CDR3 DNA is TGTGCCAGCAGCCCTGGACAGGGACGCACAGATACGCAGTATTTT. The genes are TRBV11-3 and TRBJ2-3; 8 bases match TRBD1. Germline CDR1 reads SGHNT; CDR2 reads YENEEA. The CDR3 consists of 15 residues. Trimming at V came to 5 bases and at J to 1 base, leaving 5 bases not matched to a gene. Looking up the rest from reference TRBV11-3 and TRBJ2-3 gives the full variable domain: EAGVVQSPRYKIIEKKQPVAFWCNPISGHNTLYWYLQNLGQGPELLIRYENEEAVDDSQLPKDRFSAERLKGVDSTLKIQPAELGDSAVYLCASSPGQGRTDTQYFGPGTRLTVL.

This chain uses TRBV5-6 with TRBJ1-2, with D perhaps matching TRBD1 (6 bases). The CDR3 runs to 15 residues. The germline V gene has CDR1 SGHDT and CDR2 YYEEEE. V lost 1 base and J lost 3, with 13 bases in between. In DNA form, the CDR3 reads TGTGCCAGCAGCTTGTCAGGGGTTTGGCACTATGGCTACACCTTC. Translation gives CASSLSGVWHYGYTF.

The CDR3 loop is CASSQDVAVSYEQYF. The DNA for the CDR3 is TGCGCCAGCAGCCAAGACGTGGCCGTATCCTACGAGCAGTACTTC. The J gene is TRBJ2-7, the V gene TRBV4-3; D unclear. V was pared by 0 bases and J by 1 base, with 10 bases between. The germline V gene has CDR1 LGHNA and CDR2 YSLEER. The CDR3 is 15 residues long.

The chain carries TRBV5-6 and TRBJ1-5; the D is unclear. Germline assignment: CDR1 SGHDT and CDR2 YYEEEE. The CDR3 extends over 12 amino acids. V lost 0 bases and J 5 bases, leaving 3 bases between the germline ends. The CDR3 bases are TGTGCCAGCAGCTTGGCCGATCAGCCCCAGCATTTT. Amino acids: CASSLADQPQHF.

V and J are TRBV7-2 and TRBJ2-7; TRBD1 is a possible D gene (7 bases). From germline, CDR1 is SGHTA and CDR2 FQGNSA. The CDR3 covers 15 residues. Trimming removed 6 bases from V and 3 bases from J, with 18 bases in between. CDR3 protein: CASSRRDRRDYEQYF. CDR3 DNA sequence: TGTGCCAGCAGTCGGCGGGACAGAAGGGACTACGAGCAGTACTTC.

Only a few counts were recorded for this clone. The J gene is TRBJ2-2, the V gene TRBV7-3, with 7 bases aligning to TRBD2. The V segment lost 0 bases and the J segment 5 bases; nucleotides outside the gene matches: 9. This CDR3 is built from 17 residues. Germline assignment: CDR1 SGHTA and CDR2 FQGTGA. The DNA for the CDR3 is TGTGCCAGCAGCTTAACGGTTGATCTAGCGGAGACCGGGGAGCTGTTTTTT. Translation: CASSLTVDLAETGELFF.

The genes are TRBV5-8 and TRBJ2-5; no reliable D call. This CDR3 contains 13 residues. V was clipped by 1 base and J by 1 base, with 5 bases between them. From germline, CDR1 is SGHTS and CDR2 YDEGEE. The CDR3, as DNA: TGTGCCAGCAGCTTGTCCGGCCAAGAGACCCAGTACTTC. It codes for CASSLSGQETQYF.

This clone was found a few times. The J gene is TRBJ1-2, the V gene TRBV6-5; 7 bases align to TRBD1. Germline lookup yields CDR1 MNHEY and CDR2 SVGAGI. Unmatched junction bases numbered 4, after V lost 2 bases and J lost 7 bases. CDR3 size: 13 residues. The CDR3 region is CASSYRAGGGYTF. Written as DNA, the CDR3 is TGTGCCAGCAGTTACCGGGCAGGGGGTGGCTACACCTTC.

The chain is built from TRBV3-1 (or the pseudogene TRBV3-2) and TRBJ1-4, with 7 bases fitting TRBD1. This CDR3 region has 15 residues. The ends lost 1 base at V and 7 bases at J; junction bases unmatched: 6. Per the germline V gene, CDR1 is LGHDT and CDR2 is YNNKEL (reference sequence). The CDR3 coding sequence is TGTGCCAGCAGCCAAGTGATGCGACAGGGTGAAAAACTGTTTTTT. Amino acid sequence: CASSQVMRQGEKLFF.

This chain joins TRBV4-2 and TRBJ2-7; 11 bases map to TRBD2. This CDR3 region has 15 residues. Germline loops: CDR1 LGHNA, CDR2 YNFKEQ. V shed 5 bases, J shed 0 bases, and the junction held 3 bases outside the gene matches. CDR3 sequence (DNA): TGTGCCAGCAGCGCTAGCGGGGGGAACTCCTACGAGCAGTACTTC. This translates into CASSASGGNSYEQYF.

The chain has TRBV9 and TRBJ2-7; D is possibly TRBD1 (6 bases). The CDR3 runs to 14 residues. CDR1 SGDLS and CDR2 YYNGEE come from the germline V gene. Trimming stripped 0 bases from V and 2 bases from J, with 9 bases between. The CDR3 protein is CASSVEQGTYEQYF. The CDR3 coding sequence is TGTGCCAGCAGCGTAGAACAGGGAACCTACGAGCAGTACTTC.

This clone has a handful of counts. The chain links TRBV7-2 to TRBJ2-5; D gene ambiguous. CDR1 and CDR2 from the germline V gene are SGHTA and FQGNSA. Trimming removed 2 bases from V and 4 bases from J, with 14 bases in between. The CDR3 loop spans 15 amino acids. The CDR3 region has the DNA TGTGCCAGCAGCTTAAGTTGGGCGCTACGAGAGACCCAGTACTTC. It yields the protein CASSLSWALRETQYF.

The genes are TRBV19 and TRBJ2-4; D perhaps matches TRBD2 (6 bases). The V and J ends lost 5 bases and 10 bases respectively, with 18 bases between them. Germline V CDR1 and CDR2: LNHDA, SQIVND (reference sequence). CDR3 size: 14 residues. CDR3 sequence: CASSLGTHRGIQYF. The CDR3 DNA is TGTGCCAGTAGTCTCGGGACCCACCGGGGGATTCAGTACTTC.

The CDR3 DNA sequence: TGTGCCAGCTCACCTACAGGGAGCTCCTACAATGAGCAGTTCTTC. Translated, it gives CASSPTGSSYNEQFF. The chain carries TRBV18 and TRBJ2-1, with D possibly matching TRBD1 (6 bases). Trimming left V 3 bases short and J 0 bases short, with 9 bases between. Germline CDR1 and CDR2: KGHSH and LQKENI. The length of the CDR3 is 15 residues.

This chain joins TRBV7-2 and TRBJ2-1; weak D call: TRBD1 (5 bases). With 5 bases removed from V and 8 bases from J, the gap between germline ends came to 13 bases. Looked up from germline, CDR1 is SGHTA and CDR2 is FQGNSA. The CDR3 extends over 13 amino acids. In DNA form, the CDR3 reads TGTGCCAGCAGCGGACATGGTAAAGATGAGCAGTTCTTC. This gives the protein CASSGHGKDEQFF.

The rearrangement joins TRBV18 to TRBJ2-1; 8 bases match TRBD1. CDR1 is KGHSH, CDR2 LQKENI, per germline. V trimming: 0 bases; J trimming: 1 base; junction bases outside the gene matches: 2. This CDR3 has 16 residues. The CDR3 loop reads CASSPPQGASYNEQFF. The CDR3 DNA is TGTGCCAGCTCACCACCGCAGGGGGCGTCCTACAATGAGCAGTTCTTC.

This rearrangement joins TRBV6-5 to TRBJ1-1; D is possibly TRBD1 (5 bases). This CDR3 comprises 15 residues. Germline lookup yields CDR1 MNHEY and CDR2 SVGAGI. Deletions cut 8 bases from V and 5 bases from J, with 21 bases between. CDR3 loop: CASGPHQAGRTEAFF. For the CDR3, the DNA is TGTGCCAGCGGACCCCACCAGGCAGGGCGGACTGAAGCTTTCTTT.

This chain uses TRBV7-2 with TRBJ2-7; 9 bases agree with TRBD2. The V segment lost 1 base and the J segment 3 bases; nucleotides outside the gene matches: 4. Looked up from germline, CDR1 is SGHTA and CDR2 is FQGNSA. The CDR3 consists of 15 residues. The CDR3 DNA follows: TGTGCCAGCAGCTTAGGGCTAGCGGGGATCTACGAGCAGTACTTC. The encoded protein is CASSLGLAGIYEQYF.

V and J are TRBV11-3 and TRBJ1-4, with D unresolved. There are 15 residues in the CDR3. Germline lookup yields CDR1 SGHNT and CDR2 YENEEA. Trimming pared 4 bases from V and 7 bases from J, leaving 16 bases between. DNA for the CDR3: TGTGCCAGCAGCTCGGACTCACGGAGGAGTGAAAAACTGTTTTTT. It translates to CASSSDSRRSEKLFF.

The rearrangement uses TRBV2 and TRBJ2-3, with 11 positions matching TRBD2. The CDR3 length is 14 residues. Trimming took 8 bases from V and 6 from J; bases not matched to a gene: 7. Germline V gene data show CDR1 as SNHLY and CDR2 as FYNNEI. The CDR3 DNA follows: TGTGCCAGCGTTAGCGGGGGGGCCAAGGATACGCAGTATTTT. Protein: CASVSGGAKDTQYF.

The chain couples TRBV7-8 to TRBJ2-7, with 9 bases matching TRBD2. V was clipped by 5 bases and J by 2 bases; unmatched bases: 13. This CDR3 has 17 amino acids. Germline CDR1 SGHVS, CDR2 FQNEAQ. The CDR3 DNA is TGTGCCAGCAGCCAAGGGGCCTTAGCGGGGGCGACCTACGAGCAGTACTTC. Translating gives CASSQGALAGATYEQYF.

V usage is TRBV7-2 and J usage is TRBJ1-5; perhaps TRBD1 as D (5 bases). Deletions cut 5 bases from V and 5 bases from J, with 13 bases between. This CDR3 is 14 amino acids long. The germline CDR1 and CDR2 sequences are SGHTA and FQGNSA. CDR3 DNA: TGTGCCAGCAGCATCGACAGTGAATATCAGCCCCAGCATTTT. Translating it yields CASSIDSEYQPQHF.

The rearrangement links TRBV30 to TRBJ2-4, with 7 bases that match TRBD2. Germline lookup yields CDR1 GTSNPN and CDR2 SVGIG (reference sequence). The CDR3 runs to 16 residues. Trimming took 5 bases from V and 8 from J; bases not matched to a gene: 18. The CDR3 DNA follows: TGTGCCTGGGACTCGAAACTGCATTTGGGGGGGGACATTCAGTACTTC. Protein product: CAWDSKLHLGGDIQYF.

The chain joins TRBV7-8 to TRBJ1-2, with 9 bases fitting TRBD1. Germline loops: CDR1 SGHVS, CDR2 FQNEAQ. V lost 5 bases, J lost 4 bases, and 11 bases stayed unmatched. The CDR3 is made up of 16 amino acids. CDR3 bases: TGTGCCAGCAGCCCTCATAGCCCGGGACAGGGCTATGGCTACACCTTC. This sequence encodes CASSPHSPGQGYGYTF.

This chain links TRBV13 with TRBJ1-1; 9 positions agree with TRBD1. This CDR3 has 13 residues. V was clipped by 4 bases and J by 5 bases; unmatched bases: 2. Germline lookup yields CDR1 PRHDT and CDR2 FYEKMQ (reference sequence). The DNA for the CDR3 is TGTGCCAGCAGCTCAGGGACAGGGACTGAAGCTTTCTTT. As protein: CASSSGTGTEAFF.

The J gene is TRBJ2-5, the V gene TRBV7-2, with D maybe TRBD1 (7 bases). The V gene's germline CDR1 is SGHTA and CDR2 FQGNSA. The ends were cut back, 2 bases at V and 5 bases at J, with 15 bases in the middle. The CDR3 has 15 residues. CDR3 DNA sequence: TGTGCCAGCAGCTTACCAACAGGGGCGGGGGAGACCCAGTACTTC. Its protein product is CASSLPTGAGETQYF.

The rearrangement joins TRBV5-8 to TRBJ2-2; 10 bases fit TRBD2. The ends lost 5 bases at V and 4 bases at J; junction bases unmatched: 8. The CDR3 covers 16 residues. Germline CDR1 reads SGHTS; CDR2 reads YDEGEE. In DNA, the CDR3 is TGTGCCAGCAGAACCGATAGCGGGGGGCGCACCGGGGAGCTGTTTTTT. This sequence encodes CASRTDSGGRTGELFF.

The J gene is TRBJ2-1, the V gene TRBV5-1; 12 nucleotides agree with TRBD2. This CDR3 has 15 residues. V gave up 4 bases and J gave up 10 bases; unmatched junction bases: 9. Germline V lookup: CDR1 SGHRS, CDR2 YFSETQ. The CDR3 protein is CASSPRTSGDTEQFF. The CDR3 nucleotides are TGCGCCAGCAGCCCCAGGACTAGCGGGGACACAGAGCAGTTCTTC.

CDR3 in DNA: TGCGCCAGCAGCCCCACAGGGTTGGCTGAAGCTTTCTTT. This encodes CASSPTGLAEAFF. The chain links TRBV4-1 to TRBJ1-1; tentative D call: TRBD1 (6 bases). V lost 4 bases to trimming and J lost 6 bases, with 12 bases between them. This CDR3 has 13 residues. Germline values: CDR1 MGHRA, CDR2 YSYEKL.

The chain couples TRBV6-5 to TRBJ1-1; D uncertain. The germline CDR1 and CDR2 sequences are MNHEY and SVGAGI. This CDR3 region has 15 residues. V was cut by 0 bases and J by 1 base, with 9 bases left in between. This CDR3 is CASSYSRETNTEAFF. DNA of the CDR3: TGTGCCAGCAGTTACTCGAGGGAGACGAACACTGAAGCTTTCTTT.

The V and J genes are TRBV4-3 and TRBJ1-1; D gene unclear. Trimming took off 0 bases at V and 2 bases at J, with 10 bases between the two ends. The CDR3 runs 15 residues. The germline V gene encodes CDR1 LGHNA and CDR2 YSLEER. The CDR3 protein is CASSQDSGYNTEAFF. The DNA of the CDR3 is TGCGCCAGCAGCCAAGATTCGGGGTATAACACTGAAGCTTTCTTT.